This T cell receptor (beta chain) was sequenced in a study of T cell responses to AZD1222 COVID-19 vaccine. The V gene's germline CDR1 is MNHEY and CDR2 SMNVEV (reference sequence). This CDR3 has 15 residues. Trimming took 5 bases from V and 2 from J, leaving 15 bases between them. Study-wide findings and caveats: Dominant CD4 TCR responses targeted spike regions 160-218 and 743-854. Recipients of two AZD1222 doses showed rising Spike-specific TCR breadth and depth. At baseline, seropositivity was found in only five or six AZD1222 recipients.

This clone occurred a few times. Antigen specificity is unknown. Measured with immunoSEQ multiplex PCR; TCRdb has only the in-frame clones, and not every one. Of roughly 140,000 clones listed, around nine tenths are singletons. The TCR originated in an adult in good health. This chain joins TRBV27 and TRBJ1-2; perhaps TRBD1 as D (5 bases). The material was peripheral blood, obtained on day 0 of AZD1222 vaccination. The CDR3 DNA is TGTGCCAGCAGTCCCTTCGGGGGGGGAAACTATGGCTACACCTTC. Its protein is CASSPFGGGNYGYTF.